These T cell receptor beta chains were read from a single sample in a study of blood T cell repertoires in COVID-19. This table comes from immunoSEQ multiplex PCR, and its TCRdb copy is limited to in-frame clones, with some not included. Here the sample spans around 180,000 clones, roughly 81% being singletons. Sequenced material: peripheral blood. The receptors shown here come from a woman of 80 years or more with COVID-19, enrolled during active disease. Each CDR3 is given with its conserved first and last residue. D genes are given only for firm matches. The size of a clone is reported for some rows only, either as once, few or many, or as a class for expanded clones.

d_gene: TRBD1; v_gene: TRBV5-6; abundance: NA; j_gene: TRBJ2-7; CDR3aa: CASSWMTGENEQYF; CDR3nt: TGTGCCAGCAGCTGGATGACAGGGGAAAACGAGCAGTACTTC
d_gene: NA; v_gene: TRBV29-1; abundance: NA; j_gene: TRBJ1-2; CDR3aa: CSVAGGRGYGYTF; CDR3nt: TGCAGCGTTGCGGGGGGGCGCGGGTATGGCTACACCTTC
d_gene: TRBD1; v_gene: TRBV6-5; abundance: NA; j_gene: TRBJ1-1; CDR3aa: CASRTGPEAFF; CDR3nt: TGTGCCAGCAGGACAGGGCCTGAAGCTTTCTTT
d_gene: NA; v_gene: TRBV30; abundance: once; j_gene: TRBJ2-7; CDR3aa: CAWAGGGEQYF; CDR3nt: TGTGCCTGGGCTGGAGGTGGCGAGCAGTACTTC
d_gene: TRBD2; v_gene: TRBV7-9; abundance: NA; j_gene: TRBJ2-1; CDR3aa: CASSPGGTLNEQFF; CDR3nt: TGTGCCAGCAGTCCGGGGGGGACCCTTAATGAGCAGTTCTTC
d_gene: NA; v_gene: TRBV11-3; abundance: NA; j_gene: TRBJ2-7; CDR3aa: CASSLVGGVDEQYF; CDR3nt: TGTGCCAGCAGCTTAGTGGGGGGTGTGGACGAGCAGTACTTC
d_gene: NA; v_gene: TRBV29-1; abundance: NA; j_gene: TRBJ1-3; CDR3aa: CSVETGGGNTIYF; CDR3nt: TGCAGCGTTGAAACGGGAGGAGGAAACACCATATATTTT
d_gene: TRBD2; v_gene: TRBV24-1; abundance: NA; j_gene: TRBJ2-5; CDR3aa: CATSDPRTSGQETQYF; CDR3nt: TGTGCCACCAGTGATCCAAGGACTAGCGGACAAGAGACCCAGTACTTC
d_gene: NA; v_gene: TRBV28; abundance: few; j_gene: TRBJ2-5; CDR3aa: CASNRGGGQETQYF; CDR3nt: TGTGCCAGCAATAGAGGGGGTGGCCAAGAGACCCAGTACTTC
d_gene: NA; v_gene: TRBV11-2; abundance: few; j_gene: TRBJ2-2; CDR3aa: CASSFTDTGELFF; CDR3nt: TGTGCCAGCAGCTTCACGGACACCGGGGAGCTGTTTTTT
d_gene: NA; v_gene: TRBV10-3; abundance: once; j_gene: TRBJ2-3; CDR3aa: CAISPQGPDTQYF; CDR3nt: TGTGCCATCAGCCCCCAGGGGCCAGATACGCAGTATTTT
d_gene: TRBD1; v_gene: TRBV6-2/TRBV6-3; abundance: once; j_gene: TRBJ1-1; CDR3aa: CASSSRGREAFF; CDR3nt: TGTGCCAGCAGTTCTAGGGGGCGGGAAGCTTTCTTT
d_gene: NA; v_gene: TRBV9; abundance: NA; j_gene: TRBJ2-2; CDR3aa: CASSVGGNTGELFF; CDR3nt: TGTGCCAGCAGCGTGGGGGGGAACACCGGGGAGCTGTTTTTT
d_gene: NA; v_gene: TRBV19; abundance: few; j_gene: TRBJ2-5; CDR3aa: CASSTQLASETQYF; CDR3nt: TGTGCCAGTAGTACCCAATTAGCATCGGAGACCCAGTACTTC
d_gene: TRBD1; v_gene: TRBV9; abundance: NA; j_gene: TRBJ2-3; CDR3aa: CASSVETGGTQYF; CDR3nt: TGTGCCAGCAGCGTAGAGACAGGGGGTACGCAGTATTTT
d_gene: TRBD1; v_gene: TRBV6-5; abundance: NA; j_gene: TRBJ1-2; CDR3aa: CASSRQGGRYGYTF; CDR3nt: TGTGCCAGCAGTAGACAGGGGGGACGGTATGGCTACACCTTC
d_gene: NA; v_gene: TRBV23-1; abundance: NA; j_gene: TRBJ2-5; CDR3aa: CASSQARSADLETQYF; CDR3nt: TGCGCCAGCAGTCAAGCGAGGTCGGCCGACCTAGAGACCCAGTACTTC
d_gene: NA; v_gene: TRBV5-4; abundance: NA; j_gene: TRBJ2-5; CDR3aa: CASSSADRRLETQYF; CDR3nt: TGTGCCAGCAGCTCGGCGGACAGAAGACTGGAGACCCAGTACTTC
d_gene: NA; v_gene: TRBV5-1; abundance: once; j_gene: TRBJ2-2; CDR3aa: CASSLAQGSTGELFF; CDR3nt: TGCGCCAGCAGCTTGGCCCAGGGTAGCACCGGGGAGCTGTTTTTT
d_gene: NA; v_gene: TRBV7-8; abundance: NA; j_gene: TRBJ1-4; CDR3aa: CASSLARQGYNEKLFF; CDR3nt: TGTGCCAGCAGCTTAGCGAGGCAGGGGTATAATGAAAAACTGTTTTTT
d_gene: NA; v_gene: TRBV5-1; abundance: NA; j_gene: TRBJ2-6; CDR3aa: CASSLNRAGANVLTF; CDR3nt: TGCGCCAGCAGCTTGAACCGAGCTGGGGCCAACGTCCTGACTTTC
d_gene: NA; v_gene: TRBV6-5; abundance: NA; j_gene: TRBJ2-3; CDR3aa: CAHSGWPDTQYF; CDR3nt: TGTGCCCACTCGGGGTGGCCAGATACGCAGTATTTT
d_gene: TRBD2; v_gene: TRBV15; abundance: NA; j_gene: TRBJ2-1; CDR3aa: CATSRTSNEQFF; CDR3nt: TGTGCCACCAGCCGGACTAGTAATGAGCAGTTCTTC
d_gene: TRBD1; v_gene: TRBV18; abundance: NA; j_gene: TRBJ2-7; CDR3aa: CASSPSRGGRFYEQYF; CDR3nt: TGTGCCAGCTCACCGAGTCGAGGGGGCAGGTTCTACGAGCAGTACTTC
d_gene: NA; v_gene: TRBV4-2; abundance: NA; j_gene: TRBJ1-5; CDR3aa: CASSPMTGFNQPQHF; CDR3nt: TGTGCCAGCAGCCCGATGACAGGATTCAATCAGCCCCAGCATTTT
d_gene: NA; v_gene: TRBV25-1; abundance: NA; j_gene: TRBJ1-2; CDR3aa: CASSDYIYGYTF; CDR3nt: TGTGCCAGCAGTGATTATATATATGGCTACACCTTC
d_gene: TRBD2; v_gene: TRBV11-3; abundance: NA; j_gene: TRBJ2-7; CDR3aa: CASSPGGARREQYF; CDR3nt: TGTGCCAGCAGCCCCGGGGGGGCCCGACGGGAGCAGTACTTC
d_gene: NA; v_gene: TRBV28; abundance: NA; j_gene: TRBJ1-4; CDR3aa: CASSLQSQFNEKLFF; CDR3nt: TGTGCCAGCAGTTTACAGTCTCAGTTTAATGAAAAACTGTTTTTT
d_gene: TRBD2; v_gene: TRBV6-2/TRBV6-3; abundance: NA; j_gene: TRBJ2-3; CDR3aa: CASSSTRGGFTDTQYF; CDR3nt: TGTGCCAGCAGTTCCACGCGGGGGGGATTTACAGATACGCAGTATTTT
d_gene: NA; v_gene: TRBV5-6; abundance: NA; j_gene: TRBJ1-1; CDR3aa: CASSRLLNTEAFF; CDR3nt: TGTGCCAGCAGCCGTCTATTGAACACTGAAGCTTTCTTT
d_gene: NA; v_gene: TRBV5-3; abundance: NA; j_gene: TRBJ1-1; CDR3aa: CARSAQEAFF; CDR3nt: TGTGCCAGAAGCGCACAGGAAGCTTTCTTT
d_gene: TRBD2; v_gene: TRBV5-1; abundance: NA; j_gene: TRBJ2-1; CDR3aa: CASSLLPGLAGVTISYNEQFF; CDR3nt: TGCGCCAGCAGCTTGCTTCCGGGACTAGCGGGAGTTACTATCTCCTACAATGAGCAGTTCTTC
d_gene: TRBD1; v_gene: TRBV10-3; abundance: NA; j_gene: TRBJ1-2; CDR3aa: CAISESPGQGARYYGYTF; CDR3nt: TGTGCCATCAGTGAGTCACCGGGACAGGGGGCGCGGTACTATGGCTACACCTTC
d_gene: NA; v_gene: TRBV7-9; abundance: few; j_gene: TRBJ1-1; CDR3aa: CASSFVISEAFF; CDR3nt: TGTGCCAGCAGCTTCGTAATATCTGAAGCTTTCTTT
d_gene: TRBD1; v_gene: TRBV5-1; abundance: NA; j_gene: TRBJ1-4; CDR3aa: CASSSGQGAFDEKLFF; CDR3nt: TGCGCCAGCAGCTCCGGACAGGGGGCATTTGATGAAAAACTGTTTTTT
d_gene: NA; v_gene: TRBV15; abundance: NA; j_gene: TRBJ2-2; CDR3aa: CATSRVRSAEDTGELFF; CDR3nt: TGTGCCACCAGCAGAGTGCGTAGTGCGGAGGACACCGGGGAGCTGTTTTTT
d_gene: NA; v_gene: TRBV13; abundance: NA; j_gene: TRBJ2-7; CDR3aa: CASRTRGHSYEQYF; CDR3nt: TGTGCCAGCAGAACCCGGGGACATAGCTACGAGCAGTACTTC
d_gene: TRBD1; v_gene: TRBV20-1; abundance: NA; j_gene: TRBJ2-7; CDR3aa: CSASRTGIEQYF; CDR3nt: TGCAGTGCTAGTAGGACAGGGATCGAGCAGTACTTC
d_gene: NA; v_gene: TRBV19; abundance: once; j_gene: TRBJ1-1; CDR3aa: CASSMGQGTEAFF; CDR3nt: TGTGCCAGTAGTATGGGGCAGGGAACTGAAGCTTTCTTT
d_gene: TRBD2; v_gene: TRBV30; abundance: NA; j_gene: TRBJ2-7; CDR3aa: CAWKRTSLPYEQYF; CDR3nt: TGTGCCTGGAAACGGACTAGCCTGCCCTACGAGCAGTACTTC
d_gene: TRBD2; v_gene: TRBV4-2; abundance: NA; j_gene: TRBJ2-3; CDR3aa: CASSPSSGGRGTDTQYF; CDR3nt: TGTGCCAGCAGCCCGTCTAGCGGGGGGAGGGGCACAGATACGCAGTATTTT
d_gene: TRBD1; v_gene: TRBV3-1/TRBV3-2; abundance: NA; j_gene: TRBJ1-1; CDR3aa: CASSPAGGQGEAFF; CDR3nt: TGTGCCAGCAGCCCGGCAGGGGGCCAGGGTGAAGCTTTCTTT
d_gene: NA; v_gene: TRBV9; abundance: NA; j_gene: TRBJ1-2; CDR3aa: CASSVDPESYGYTF; CDR3nt: TGTGCCAGCAGCGTAGATCCTGAGAGTTATGGCTACACCTTC
d_gene: NA; v_gene: TRBV5-1; abundance: NA; j_gene: TRBJ2-5; CDR3aa: CASSYSRQETQYF; CDR3nt: TGCGCCAGCAGCTACAGCAGGCAAGAGACCCAGTACTTC
d_gene: NA; v_gene: TRBV23-1; abundance: few; j_gene: TRBJ1-1; CDR3aa: CASSHVIEEHTEAFF; CDR3nt: TGCGCCAGCAGTCATGTTATCGAAGAGCACACTGAAGCTTTCTTT
d_gene: NA; v_gene: TRBV19; abundance: NA; j_gene: TRBJ1-2; CDR3aa: CASSIRDIRTGTYGYTF; CDR3nt: TGTGCCAGTAGTATCCGGGACATCAGAACGGGGACATATGGCTACACCTTC
d_gene: NA; v_gene: TRBV2; abundance: few; j_gene: TRBJ1-6; CDR3aa: CASSEGGTLHF; CDR3nt: TGTGCCAGCAGTGAGGGGGGAACCCTCCACTTT
d_gene: TRBD1; v_gene: TRBV19; abundance: once; j_gene: TRBJ1-2; CDR3aa: CASTNEGAGGYTF; CDR3nt: TGTGCCAGTACCAACGAGGGGGCGGGTGGCTACACCTTC
d_gene: TRBD1; v_gene: TRBV5-4; abundance: NA; j_gene: TRBJ1-2; CDR3aa: CASSPGTGGYTF; CDR3nt: TGTGCCAGCAGCCCCGGGACAGGGGGCTACACCTTC
d_gene: NA; v_gene: TRBV6-5; abundance: NA; j_gene: TRBJ1-2; CDR3aa: CASSRRGKANYGYTF; CDR3nt: TGTGCCAGCAGTCGTAGAGGGAAAGCTAACTATGGCTACACCTTC
d_gene: TRBD2; v_gene: TRBV7-2; abundance: once; j_gene: TRBJ2-3; CDR3aa: CASSPRTSGSGGYADTQYF; CDR3nt: TGTGCCAGCAGCCCTCGGACTAGCGGGAGTGGAGGATACGCAGATACGCAGTATTTT
d_gene: TRBD1; v_gene: TRBV9; abundance: once; j_gene: TRBJ2-5; CDR3aa: CASSGTPDRVETQYF; CDR3nt: TGTGCCAGCAGCGGCACCCCGGACAGGGTTGAGACCCAGTACTTC
d_gene: NA; v_gene: TRBV21-1; abundance: few; j_gene: TRBJ2-1; CDR3aa: CASSKGQRSYNEQFF; CDR3nt: TGTGCCAGCAGCAAAGGGCAGCGATCCTACAATGAGCAGTTCTTC
d_gene: TRBD1; v_gene: TRBV19; abundance: NA; j_gene: TRBJ1-3; CDR3aa: CASSLDRPYSGNTIYF; CDR3nt: TGTGCCAGTAGTTTGGACAGGCCCTACTCTGGAAACACCATATATTTT
d_gene: NA; v_gene: TRBV7-8; abundance: NA; j_gene: TRBJ1-2; CDR3aa: CASSLGHPVYGYTF; CDR3nt: TGTGCCAGCAGCTTGGGACACCCCGTCTATGGCTACACCTTC